These T cell receptor beta chains were read from a single sample in a study of beta chain features in type 1 diabetes. Some clones are missing from TCRdb's copy, which holds only in-frame ones; the method was immunoSEQ multiplex PCR. The sample shows 900,000 or so clones, about a sixth of them seen only once. The sequenced material came from naive CD4+ T cells from blood. Receptors originate from a woman aged 18-29 years in good health. CDR3s include the opening cysteine and the closing phenylalanine or tryptophan. A D gene is named only where the DNA matches it firmly.

D gene | V gene | CDR3 protein
. | TRBV7-9 | CASSSGPTFYEQYF
. | TRBV28 | CASTDRDWLEQYF
. | TRBV5-4 | CASSLGQGNYGYTF
. | TRBV19 | CASTAGTTNEKLFF
. | TRBV11-2 | CASSLYIVETQYF
TRBD1 | TRBV28 | CASRSPQGASYGYTF
. | TRBV6-4 | CASSDSRLVNEQFF
TRBD2 | TRBV9 | CASSAILAGVVDEQFF
TRBD1 | TRBV18 | CASSPPGRGLNEQFF
. | TRBV19 | CASSIGRWGYEQYF
. | TRBV4-2 | CASSQAVQVGNEQFF
. | TRBV7-2 | CASSLESGIYGYTF
. | TRBV14 | CASSPGQYQETQYF
. | TRBV7-9 | CASSLSGSPGPYNEQFF
TRBD2 | TRBV12-5 | CASGLVSGNTDTQYF
. | TRBV28 | CASSARAAGELFF
TRBD2 | TRBV5-1 | CASSLGGLAGILEQYF
TRBD2 | TRBV2 | CASSEASLAGVGEQYF
TRBD1 | TRBV6-5 | CASSYSIWTGLETQYF
TRBD1 | TRBV28 | CASRRTGSVHGYTF
. | TRBV7-2 | CASSLGGTDTQYF
TRBD2 | TRBV4-2 | CASSRGLAGVQGETQYF
TRBD2 | TRBV11-2 | CASSLILAGETQYF
. | TRBV6-6 | CASSYGLGVTPQHF
. | TRBV9 | CASSPPTGSYGYTF
. | TRBV9 | CASSRTSGAAEAFF
. | TRBV10-3 | CAISESKGLGETQYF
TRBD1 | TRBV7-2 | CASSPGPWTGGYEQYF
TRBD2 | TRBV19 | CASRVASGTGYEQYF
TRBD2 | TRBV18 | CASSSGLAVNTGELFF
. | TRBV5-1 | CASSQLGIDYNEQFF
. | TRBV7-3 | CASSDVPDTQYF
. | TRBV25-1 | CASSEGFEQFF
. | TRBV11-2 | CASSFNDRSLYEQYF
TRBD2 | TRBV5-4 | CASSFPLAGDSNEQFF
. | TRBV10-2 | CASSVTPIVDEQYF
TRBD2 | TRBV19 | CASSGPGTSGSYEQYF
. | TRBV14 | CASSQQSVGELFF